The sequence of this T cell receptor beta chain was determined in a study of Ad26.COV2.S vaccination and SARS-CoV-2 variants. Clones were read by immunoSEQ multiplex PCR, and TCRdb kept only the in-frame ones, dropping some. This sample has roughly 680,000 clones, with approximately 88% found just once. Germline V gives CDR1 GTSNPN, CDR2 SVGIG (reference sequence). Trimming removed 1 base at V and 3 bases at J, with 10 bases between. CDR3 length: 14 residues. Indicated treatment: 15 to 20 received Ad26.COV2.S at low or high dose, single or two shots; roughly 5 received placebo; per-sample allocation not given. Each sample was drawn 63 days after the first injection (of vaccine or placebo).

This receptor was taken from a person aged 18-60 years who received the Ad26.COV2.S COVID-19 vaccine or a placebo. The chain has TRBV30 and TRBJ1-5; TRBD1 is a possible D gene (5 bases). The specimen was peripheral blood, collected in a trial of Ad26.COV2.S vaccine versus placebo. The CDR3 coding sequence is TGTGCCTGGAGTGACAAGGGGTACAATCAGCCCCAGCATTTT. Translating gives CAWSDKGYNQPQHF.